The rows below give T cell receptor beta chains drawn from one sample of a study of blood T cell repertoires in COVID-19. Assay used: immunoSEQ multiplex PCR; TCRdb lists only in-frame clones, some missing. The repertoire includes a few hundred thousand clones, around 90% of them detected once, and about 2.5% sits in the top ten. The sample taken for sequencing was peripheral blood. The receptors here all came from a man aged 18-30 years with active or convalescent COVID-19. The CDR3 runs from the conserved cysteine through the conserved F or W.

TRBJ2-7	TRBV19	CASSMQGGYEQYF
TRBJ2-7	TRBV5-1	CASSLEGLDEQYF
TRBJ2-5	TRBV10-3	CAIRTQGMETQYF
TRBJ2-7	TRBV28	CASSQTGAMSSYEQYF
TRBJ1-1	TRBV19	CASSLTGGYTEAFF
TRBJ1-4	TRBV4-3	CASSQAIWGLNEKLFF
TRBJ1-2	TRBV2	CASSEGGVRGYTF
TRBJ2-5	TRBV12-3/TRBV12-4	CASGSPQETQYF
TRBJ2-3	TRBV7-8	CASSLWAGGLPDTQYF
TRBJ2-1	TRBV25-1	CASTSGPPYNEQFF
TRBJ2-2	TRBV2	CASSGRLAENLGELFF
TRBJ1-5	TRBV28	CASRSQQGSNQPQHF
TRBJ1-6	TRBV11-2	CASSTGNWNSPLHF
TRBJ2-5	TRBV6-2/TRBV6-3	CASSSYSGVGYQETQYF
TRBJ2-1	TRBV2	CASSEARRLGLFF
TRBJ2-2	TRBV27	CASTRGAGGLIGELFF
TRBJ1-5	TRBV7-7	CASSLSVNQPQHF
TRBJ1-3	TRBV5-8	CVQGGRGNTIYF
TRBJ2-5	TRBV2	CASSQSRMEETQYF
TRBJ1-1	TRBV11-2	CASSLVPTGNTEAFF
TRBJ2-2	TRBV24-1	CATSLAANTGELFF
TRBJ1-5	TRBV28	CASSWDRALGNQPQHF
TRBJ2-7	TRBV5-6	CASSPTGIHEQYF
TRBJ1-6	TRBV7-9	CASSSRTGGSSPLHF
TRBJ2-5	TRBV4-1	CAIWRGRGAETQYF